Sequencing of this TCR beta chain was carried out in a study of cytomegalovirus exposure and HLA in healthy donors. Primers for the PCR totalled 60 Vbeta and 13 Jbeta. Method: immunoSEQ multiplex PCR; TCRdb's copy keeps in-frame clones and lacks some. The table includes about 140,000 clones, about 76% detected once. CDR1 and CDR2 (germline): SGHDN, FVKESK. The J segment lost 6 bases and the V segment lost 0 bases, leaving 8 bases of the junction unmatched. The CDR3 is made up of 15 amino acids. The receptor was derived from a woman in her thirties or forties in good health and CMV-seronegative. The sample was PBMCs. The chain combines TRBV14 with TRBJ2-7; TRBD2 agrees at 7 bases. The CDR3 spells CASSQEGRTRAEQYF. In DNA form, the CDR3 reads TGTGCCAGCAGCCAAGAAGGGAGGACTAGAGCCGAGCAGTACTTC.